The text below deals with one T cell receptor (beta chain). Its antigen is unknown. The V end lost 1 base, the J end lost 2 bases, and 14 bases lay between the germline ends. This CDR3 region has 16 residues. CDR1 and CDR2 (germline): LGHNA, YNFKEQ. The sample belongs to a study of cytomegalovirus exposure and HLA in healthy donors. Across the whole study: In a later analysis, the roughly 130 validation repertoires were reported to have used the same platform as the roughly 700 first-cohort repertoires. Overall study results and limits: Researchers reported that three CMV-associated chains were confirmed in vitro as CMV antigen-specific. Rare sequences made up most TCRs, while some public TCRs were found in many donors. In the 130 or so validation repertoires, a later analysis found that first-cohort TCR clusters tended to co-occur.

The table came from immunoSEQ multiplex PCR; TCRdb's copy has only in-frame clones and leaves some out. The sample contains approximately 260,000 clones, 65% to 90% of which appear only once. Input material: PBMCs. This TCR was sampled from a woman aged 18 to 35 in good health and CMV-seronegative. The chain links TRBV4-2 to TRBJ1-2; a possible D gene is TRBD1 (6 bases). The CDR3 is CASSQGGWTENYGYTF. The CDR3 nucleotides are TGTGCCAGCAGCCAAGGGGGGTGGACAGAGAACTATGGCTACACCTTC.